This TCR beta chain emerged from a study of CD8+CD57+ T cells in acquired aplastic anemia. Both TCR beta VDJ combination and CDR3 sequence profiling were carried out. Genomic DNA was the template for this profiling. TCRdb redid the calling of the reads with MiXCR, one entry per CDR3 protein. The repertoire holds 200,000 to 250,000 distinct CDR3 sequences, with around 60% as singletons. General study results and limits: No significant patient-versus-control difference appeared in CD8+ Simpson's diversity. In common between the patients and the controls were approximately 28 CD8+ CDR3 sequences.

In regard to this clonotype: What it recognizes is unknown.

CDR3 length equals 16 residues. CDR1 and CDR2 (germline): SGHRS, YFSETQ. V shed 4 bases and J 1 base; nucleotides not matched to a gene: 9. The sequence derives from a human donor in good health. The chain couples TRBV5-1 to TRBJ2-3, with 7 bases matching TRBD2. The sample was sorted CD4+, CD8+, or CD8+CD57+ T cells (not recorded which) from PBMCs. The chain's CDR3 is CASSPRLAGGTDTQYF. The CDR3 DNA reads as TGCGCCAGCAGCCCCCGACTGGCGGGGGGCACAGATACGCAGTATTTT.